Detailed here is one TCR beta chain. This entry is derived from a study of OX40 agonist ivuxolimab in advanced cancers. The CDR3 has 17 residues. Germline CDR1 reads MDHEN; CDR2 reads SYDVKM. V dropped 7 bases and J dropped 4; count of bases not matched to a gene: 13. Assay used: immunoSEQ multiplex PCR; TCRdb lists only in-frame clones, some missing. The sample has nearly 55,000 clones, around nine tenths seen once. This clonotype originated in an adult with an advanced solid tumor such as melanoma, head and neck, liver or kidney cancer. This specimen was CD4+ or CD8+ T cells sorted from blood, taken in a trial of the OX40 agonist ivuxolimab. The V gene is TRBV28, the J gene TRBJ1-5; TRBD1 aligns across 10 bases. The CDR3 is CASTARDRGPRNQPQHF. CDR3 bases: TGTGCCAGCACCGCTCGGGACAGGGGTCCCCGGAATCAGCCCCAGCATTTT.